This T cell receptor beta chain was observed in a study of CD8+ T cells in alopecia areata. The CDR3 runs 13 residues. Germline-derived CDR1 and CDR2 are GTSNPN and SVGIG (reference sequence). About this clone: A read error may account for a junction end that differs from germline.

This sample's treatment: oral pan-JAK inhibitor, 5-10 mg twice daily. Extracted RNA was reverse transcribed, and the resulting cDNA served as sequencing template. Only in-frame clones appear in the TCRdb table, and some are missing; sequencing was by immunoSEQ multiplex PCR. In the table there are about 250,000 clones, 45% to 70% of which are singletons. The starting material was CD4+ T cells sorted from blood, obtained between weeks 51 and 52, from a patient treated with tofacitinib. The sequence came from a human donor with alopecia areata. The chain combines TRBV30 with TRBJ2-2; D is uncertain. CDR3 region: CARSGLSAGELFF. Here the CDR3 DNA reads TGTGCCCGGAGTGGGCTATCTGCCGGGGAGCTGTTTTTT.